The sequence of this T cell receptor (beta chain) was determined in a study of shared clonotypes between healthy human individuals. Naive CD8 cells, CD45RO-negative and positively selected for CCR7, excluded terminally differentiated effector memory CD45RA+ cells. Method: immunoSEQ multiplex PCR; TCRdb's copy keeps in-frame clones and lacks some. Among about 820,000 clones listed, roughly 92% were seen once. Trimming removed 6 bases at V and 0 bases at J, with 15 bases between. The CDR3 runs 15 residues. Germline V gives CDR1 SGHTA, CDR2 FQGNSA. The sequence was obtained from a man aged 25-45 years in good health. This chain joins TRBV7-2 and TRBJ2-7; D remains unclear. The specimen was naive CD8+ T cells sorted from blood. The CDR3 loop reads CASRPEPGPSYEQYF. The CDR3 nucleotides read TGTGCCAGCAGACCTGAACCGGGTCCCTCCTACGAGCAGTACTTC.